This T cell receptor beta chain was identified in a study of identifying expanded T cells in peripheral blood. On this clone: The antigen is unknown.

Whole-study findings and limits: Variance in clone template counts between approximately two-week samples significantly increased with total template count across all healthy donors. Technical replicates showed around 1.1 changed clones; about two weeks 15 to 20; four weeks 19.

Measured with immunoSEQ multiplex PCR; TCRdb has only the in-frame clones, and not every one. The sample has under 130,000 clones; more than 85% are singletons. During the collection period, no donor immune events like infections were recorded. The receptor was derived from a person aged 18 to 75 in good health. What was sequenced was blood.

This CDR3 is CAGGRGPDYEQYF. The CDR3 DNA reads TGTGCCGGGGGGAGGGGGCCAGACTACGAGCAGTACTTC. The chain couples TRBV6-5 to TRBJ2-7, with D perhaps TRBD1 or TRBD2 (7 bases each). CDR1 MNHEY and CDR2 SVGAGI come from the germline V gene. CDR3 size: 13 residues. V shed 11 bases and J shed 3 bases, with 17 bases lying between them.